A selection of T cell receptor beta chains follows, all from one sample in a study of T cell clones after liver transplantation. The protocol was immunoSEQ multiplex PCR, while the TCRdb copy is restricted to in-frame clones and leaves out a portion. The sample consists of fewer than 10,000 clones, about 72% of them appearing once. This sample comprised CD8+ T cells from blood, obtained at the approximately 16-month timepoint. Source of these receptors: a human patient who received a liver transplant. A share of the T cells may be of graft donor origin. Both conserved end residues are part of each CDR3. D genes are given only for firm matches. The listing skips clone size in some rows; elsewhere it reads once, few, many or a size class.

>TRBD1|TRBV13|TRBJ2-3|NA
TGTGCCAGCAGGCCGGACAGGGAGAGCACAGATACGCAGTATTTT
CASRPDRESTDTQYF
>NA|TRBV5-1|TRBJ2-5|NA
TGCGCCAGCAGCCCGGAGTGGATCAAAGAGACCCAGTACTTC
CASSPEWIKETQYF
>TRBD2|TRBV6-1|TRBJ2-7|NA
TGTGCCAGCAGTGAAGCGAGCGGGGAGGGGTACGAGCAGTACTTC
CASSEASGEGYEQYF
>NA|TRBV2|TRBJ1-6|NA
TGTGCCAGCAGTATCCTCTCTTCACCAACCCGTAATTCACCCCTCCACTTT
CASSILSSPTRNSPLHF
>NA|TRBV5-1|TRBJ2-7|NA
TGCGCCAGCAGCTCCGGTTCTACCTACGAGCAGTACTTC
CASSSGSTYEQYF
>NA|TRBV20-1|TRBJ1-2|NA
TGCAGTGGGCAGGATTATGGCTACACCTTC
CSGQDYGYTF
>NA|TRBV6-1|TRBJ2-1|NA
TGTGCCAGCTACTGGGGGTCGTCCTACAATGAGCAGTTCTTC
CASYWGSSYNEQFF
>TRBD1|TRBV19|TRBJ2-4|NA
TGTGCCAGTAGTCCCACAGGGGGCCGGGGAAACATTCAGTACTTC
CASSPTGGRGNIQYF
>TRBD2|TRBV29-1|TRBJ2-7|NA
TGCAGCGTTGATTCAGGCGGGAGCTCTTACTACGAGCAGTACTTC
CSVDSGGSSYYEQYF
>TRBD2|TRBV7-9|TRBJ2-1|few
TGTGCCAGCAGCTTAATAGTCGGGGGGGCAGATGAGCAGTTCTTC
CASSLIVGGADEQFF
>NA|TRBV7-2|TRBJ1-1|NA
TGTGCCAGCAGTGACAGAGAGTTCCTGTTGAACACTGAAGCTTTCTTT
CASSDREFLLNTEAFF
>NA|TRBV6-4|TRBJ2-5|few
TGTGCCAGAACCAAAGAGACCCAGTACTTC
CARTKETQYF
>NA|TRBV19|TRBJ2-7|NA
TGTGCCAGTAGTGCGCTTCACGGGGACGAGCAGTACTTC
CASSALHGDEQYF
>TRBD2|TRBV18|TRBJ2-5|NA
TGTGCCAGTCGGACTAGCGGGATCGTGGAGACCCAGTACTTC
CASRTSGIVETQYF
>TRBD1|TRBV6-6|TRBJ1-1|NA
TGTGCCAGCAACACCCGGACAGGGGGTATCACTGAAGCTTTCTTT
CASNTRTGGITEAFF
>NA|TRBV4-1|TRBJ1-1|few
TGCGCCAGCAGCCAAGGGGAGAAGAACACTGAAGCTTTCTTT
CASSQGEKNTEAFF
>TRBD2|TRBV11-2|TRBJ2-5|NA
TGTGCCAGCAGCGCAGGGACTAGCGAGCAAGAGACCCAGTACTTC
CASSAGTSEQETQYF